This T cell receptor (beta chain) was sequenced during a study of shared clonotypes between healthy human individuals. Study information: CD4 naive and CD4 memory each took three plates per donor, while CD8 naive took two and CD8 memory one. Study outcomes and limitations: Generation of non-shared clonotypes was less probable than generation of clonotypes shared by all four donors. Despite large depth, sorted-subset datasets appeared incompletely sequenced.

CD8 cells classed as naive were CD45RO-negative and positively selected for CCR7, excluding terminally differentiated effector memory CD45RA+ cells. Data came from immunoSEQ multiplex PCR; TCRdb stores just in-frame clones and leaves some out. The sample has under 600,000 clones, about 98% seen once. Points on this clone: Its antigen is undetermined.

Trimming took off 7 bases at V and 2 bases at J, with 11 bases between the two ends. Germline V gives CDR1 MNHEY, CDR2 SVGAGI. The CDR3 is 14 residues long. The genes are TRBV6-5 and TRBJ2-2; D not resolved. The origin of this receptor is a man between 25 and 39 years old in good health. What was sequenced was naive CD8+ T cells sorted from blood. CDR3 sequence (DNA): TGTGCCAGCATGAGTGGGGTTAACACCGGGGAGCTGTTTTTT. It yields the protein CASMSGVNTGELFF.